Following are 7 T cell receptor beta chains from one sample sequenced in a study of cytomegalovirus exposure and HLA in healthy donors. PCR employed 60 Vbeta and 13 Jbeta primers. Only in-frame clones appear in the TCRdb table, and some are missing; sequencing was by immunoSEQ multiplex PCR. The data hold more than 80,000 clones, with about 68% observed a single time. Sequencing used PBMCs. These receptors were collected from a human donor in good health.

The J gene is TRBJ2-1, the V gene TRBV5-8, with D maybe TRBD2 (6 bases). V was cut by 7 bases and J by 1 base, with 12 bases left in between. This CDR3 is 14 amino acids long. The germline V gene encodes CDR1 SGHTS and CDR2 YDEGEE. The CDR3 DNA sequence: TGTGCCAGCTGTGTGCGGGGTTCCTACAATGAGCAGTTCTTC. Translating gives CASCVRGSYNEQFF.

This clone was counted a few times. The genes are TRBV30 and TRBJ2-7; possibly TRBD1 for D (6 bases). The CDR3 is made up of 13 amino acids. V was pared by 3 bases and J by 4 bases, with 13 bases between. Germline V CDR1 and CDR2: GTSNPN, SVGIG (reference sequence). In DNA form, the CDR3 reads TGTGCCTGGAGCCAACCAGACAGGTACGAGCAGTACTTC. Protein product: CAWSQPDRYEQYF.

V usage is TRBV5-6 and J usage is TRBJ1-1, with D unclear. This CDR3 is built from 12 residues. The V gene lost 0 bases and the J gene lost 11 bases, with 11 bases spanning the gap. Germline CDR1 reads SGHDT; CDR2 reads YYEEEE. The CDR3 reads CASSLGGGNAFF. The CDR3 coding sequence is TGTGCCAGCAGCTTGGGGGGAGGCAATGCTTTCTTT.

This chain uses TRBV6-5 with TRBJ2-6; D gene uncertain. This CDR3 spans 15 amino acids. The V gene's germline CDR1 is MNHEY and CDR2 SVGAGI. Trimming removed 3 bases at V and 3 bases at J, with 9 bases between. CDR3 nucleotide sequence: TGTGCCAGCAGTTATTCACCCTATGGGGCCAACGTCCTGACTTTC. This translates into CASSYSPYGANVLTF.

CDR3 nucleotides: TGTGCCAGCAGCGGTCTCGGCGGGGGCCCCACAGATACGCAGTATTTT. Protein sequence: CASSGLGGGPTDTQYF. The chain carries TRBV5-4 and TRBJ2-3; D is possibly TRBD2 (7 bases). The ends were cut back, 4 bases at V and 2 bases at J, with 17 bases in the middle. The CDR3 spans 16 residues. The germline CDR1 and CDR2 sequences are SGHNT and YYREEE (reference sequence).

The rearrangement uses TRBV9 and TRBJ1-2, with D possibly TRBD1 on 5 matching bases. The CDR3 consists of 15 residues. Germline assignment: CDR1 SGDLS and CDR2 YYNGEE. Trimming removed 0 bases from V and 0 bases from J, with 9 bases in between. CDR3 in amino acids: CASSVGQFANYGYTF. The CDR3 region has the DNA TGTGCCAGCAGCGTAGGACAGTTTGCTAACTATGGCTACACCTTC.

CDR3 sequence reads: CASSQRTGITAAFF. CDR3 sequence (DNA): TGCGCCAGCAGCCAAAGAACAGGCATAACGGCGGCTTTCTTT. This sequence joins TRBV4-1 and TRBJ1-1; D may be TRBD1 (5 bases). The V end was cut by 2 bases, the J end by 11 bases, with 18 bases between. The V gene's germline CDR1 is MGHRA and CDR2 YSYEKL. The CDR3 has 14 amino acids.